What follows are 2 T cell receptor beta chains derived from one specimen sequenced in a study of blood T cell repertoires in COVID-19. The protocol was immunoSEQ multiplex PCR, while the TCRdb copy is restricted to in-frame clones and leaves out a portion. The repertoire holds fewer than 350,000 clones, with approximately 91% as singletons. The sequenced sample was PBMCs or T cells enriched from blood (not recorded which). Every receptor here comes from a woman aged 25 to 45 who had been exposed to COVID-19.

The gene calls are TRBV11-3 and TRBJ2-1, with D perhaps matching TRBD2 (6 bases). Trimming removed 5 bases from V and 5 bases from J, with 16 bases in between. Germline loops: CDR1 SGHNT, CDR2 YENEEA. The CDR3 spans 15 residues. CDR3 in DNA: TGTGCCAGCAGCCCCATGCCGGGAGCTGACAATGAGCAGTTCTTC. Its translation is CASSPMPGADNEQFF.

CDR3 nucleotide sequence: TGTGCCTGGAGTGTACTTAGGGCAGGGCTCCTCTCTGGGGCCAACGTCCTGACTTTC. Its protein is CAWSVLRAGLLSGANVLTF. V is TRBV30 and J is TRBJ2-6; TRBD1 might be the D (5 bases). CDR3 size: 19 residues. Per the germline V gene, CDR1 is GTSNPN and CDR2 is SVGIG (reference sequence). Deletions cut 0 bases from V and 0 bases from J, with 18 bases between.